A single sample is the source of the 22 T cell receptor beta chains below, sequenced in a study of Ad26.COV2.S vaccination and SARS-CoV-2 variants. Treatment described: some 20 received Ad26.COV2.S at low or high dose, single or two shots; about five received placebo; per-sample allocation not given. The study sampled participants on day 63 after the first vaccine or placebo injection. TCRdb's table, derived via immunoSEQ multiplex PCR, lists solely in-frame clones and lacks some. There are about 350,000 clones in the sample; around 89% occur only once, and approximately 5% lies in the top ten. Specimen: peripheral blood, collected in a trial of Ad26.COV2.S vaccine versus placebo. Receptors originate from a person aged 18-65 years who received the Ad26.COV2.S COVID-19 vaccine or a placebo.

The chain uses TRBV5-4 and TRBJ2-5, with 8 bases identical to TRBD2. Per germline, CDR1 SGHNT and CDR2 YYREEE (reference sequence). The junction had 6 bases not matched to a gene; V was cut back by 4 bases and J by 1 base. The CDR3 has 15 amino acids. For the CDR3, the DNA is TGTGCCAGCAGCACGTCCACTAGCGGCCAAGAGACCCAGTACTTC. It is translated as CASSTSTSGQETQYF.

This clone appeared once. The chain carries TRBV6-4 and TRBJ2-1; 9 positions agree with TRBD2. Germline values: CDR1 MRHNA, CDR2 SNTAGT. The CDR3 covers 15 residues. The V and J ends lost 3 bases and 10 bases, in that order; junction bases with no gene match: 10. CDR3 amino acids: CASSEAGGRASEQFF. The CDR3 bases are TGTGCCAGCAGTGAAGCGGGCGGGAGGGCGTCCGAGCAGTTCTTC.

This clone was found once. The chain has TRBV30 and TRBJ2-7, with 7 nucleotides matching TRBD1. The CDR3 runs to 14 residues. In germline, CDR1 is GTSNPN, CDR2 SVGIG (reference sequence). The junction had 13 bases not matched to a gene; V was cut back by 8 bases and J by 3 bases. The CDR3 reads CALRVGQSIYEQYF. As DNA, the CDR3 is TGTGCCCTACGGGTGGGACAGTCGATCTACGAGCAGTACTTC.

This sequence joins TRBV6-6 and TRBJ1-5; D is possibly TRBD1 (5 bases). Trimming took off 6 bases at V and 3 bases at J, with 18 bases between the two ends. The CDR3 loop spans 16 amino acids. From germline, CDR1 is MNHNY and CDR2 SVGAGI (reference sequence). CDR3: CASSALSRGLNQPQHF. The DNA of the CDR3 is TGTGCCAGCAGCGCACTCTCGCGGGGCCTCAATCAGCCCCAGCATTTT.

The chain combines TRBV2 with TRBJ2-7; 9 bases fit TRBD2. The CDR3 contains 17 residues. V shed 3 bases and J 1 base; nucleotides not matched to a gene: 10. The V gene's germline CDR1 is SNHLY and CDR2 FYNNEI. The CDR3 protein is CASSESRRREGSYEQYF. In nucleotides, the CDR3 is TGTGCCAGCAGTGAGTCGCGTCGGCGGGAGGGGTCCTACGAGCAGTACTTC. The whole variable domain, remainder taken from reference TRBV2 and TRBJ2-7, is EPEVTQTPSHQVTQMGQEVILRCVPISNHLYFYWYRQILGQKVEFLVSFYNNEISEKSEIFDDQFSVERPDGSNFTLKIRSTKLEDSAMYFCASSESRRREGSYEQYFGPGTRLTVT.

The chain is built from TRBV27 and TRBJ2-1, with TRBD2 matching over 7 bases. V was pared by 1 base and J by 8 bases, with 14 bases of the junction left unmatched. The CDR3 sequence is 17 residues long. The V gene's germline CDR1 is MNHEY and CDR2 SMNVEV (reference sequence). The CDR3 loop reads CASSLYVGLAETDEQFF. CDR3 nucleotide sequence: TGTGCCAGCAGTTTATACGTCGGGCTAGCGGAAACGGATGAGCAGTTCTTC.

This rearrangement joins TRBV11-2 to TRBJ1-2, with D tentatively TRBD1 (6 bases). Per germline, CDR1 SGHAT and CDR2 FQNNGV. The CDR3 totals 14 residues. Deletions cut 1 base from V and 4 bases from J, with 10 bases between. CDR3 loop: CASSLVGGGYGYTF. The CDR3 region has the DNA TGTGCCAGCAGCTTAGTCGGGGGCGGCTATGGCTACACCTTC.

This clone was counted once. This CDR3 is CASSEAGIAGPYEQYF. The CDR3 nucleotides read TGTGCCAGCAGTGAAGCGGGGATAGCGGGGCCGTACGAGCAGTACTTC. The gene calls are TRBV2 and TRBJ2-7, with 8 positions matching TRBD2. The junction had 8 bases not matched to a gene; V was cut back by 0 bases and J by 4 bases. This CDR3 is 16 amino acids long. From germline, CDR1 is SNHLY and CDR2 FYNNEI. The variable domain in full, with the rest retrieved from reference TRBV2 and TRBJ2-7, is EPEVTQTPSHQVTQMGQEVILRCVPISNHLYFYWYRQILGQKVEFLVSFYNNEISEKSEIFDDQFSVERPDGSNFTLKIRSTKLEDSAMYFCASSEAGIAGPYEQYFGPGTRLTVT.

The CDR3 sequence: CASSQKRTGNTEAFF. CDR3 nucleotide sequence: TGTGCCAGCAGTCAAAAAAGGACAGGAAACACTGAAGCTTTCTTT. The chain recombines TRBV27 with TRBJ1-1, with TRBD1 identical over 7 bases. V gave up 5 bases and J gave up 2 bases; unmatched junction bases: 8. The length of the CDR3 is 15 residues. Germline assignment: CDR1 MNHEY and CDR2 SMNVEV (reference sequence).

The J gene is TRBJ1-5, the V gene TRBV6-1, with TRBD1 as a possible D gene (6 bases). The CDR3 is 14 residues long. V was shortened by 7 bases and J by 6 bases, with 16 bases between the two germline ends. The germline gives CDR1 MNHNS, CDR2 SASEGT. The CDR3 region has the DNA TGTGCCAGCAACCCCCGAGGGGGGGCTCAGCCCCAGCATTTT. Encoded protein: CASNPRGGAQPQHF.

The chain joins TRBV5-6 to TRBJ2-7, with D possibly TRBD2 on 5 matching bases. V dropped 5 bases and J dropped 0 bases, with 18 bases sitting between them. Germline V gives CDR1 SGHDT, CDR2 YYEEEE. The CDR3 totals 16 residues. CDR3 DNA: TGTGCCAGCAGTCCAGCTGGTGGGAGCGGCTCCTACGAGCAGTACTTC. This codes for CASSPAGGSGSYEQYF.

This clone was counted a single time. This rearrangement joins TRBV6-6 to TRBJ1-5, with a weak D call TRBD1 (6 bases). V lost 0 bases and J lost 4, with 10 bases in between. The CDR3 is 15 amino acids. Germline-derived CDR1 and CDR2 are MNHNY and SVGAGI (reference sequence). Here the CDR3 DNA reads TGTGCCAGCAGTTACTCGGGACAACCTAATCAGCCCCAGCATTTT. It codes for CASSYSGQPNQPQHF.

The rearrangement joins TRBV6-5 to TRBJ1-5, with D perhaps TRBD1 (5 bases). The CDR3 loop spans 14 amino acids. V lost 8 bases and J 2 bases, leaving 13 bases between the germline ends. Germline CDR1 is MNHEY and CDR2 is SVGAGI. The CDR3, as DNA: TGTGCCAGCTCGACGGGACGGGGCAATCAGCCCCAGCATTTT. Protein sequence: CASSTGRGNQPQHF.

The chain has TRBV19 and TRBJ1-2, with D unclear. CDR1 and CDR2 from the germline V gene are LNHDA and SQIVND (reference sequence). There are 13 residues in the CDR3. V was clipped by 5 bases and J by 2 bases, with 9 bases between them. The CDR3 nucleotides read TGTGCCAGTAGTCCCACAGAGAACTATGGCTACACCTTC. Translation gives CASSPTENYGYTF.

The V call is TRBV27, the J call TRBJ2-7; D unresolved. CDR1 and CDR2 from the germline V gene are MNHEY and SMNVEV (reference sequence). The CDR3 runs 14 residues. V shed 5 bases and J shed 0 bases, with 11 bases lying between them. The CDR3 DNA reads as TGTGCCAGCAGTCTCCGACCGATCTCCTACGAGCAGTACTTC. Its protein product is CASSLRPISYEQYF.

The chain has TRBV7-2 and TRBJ2-3, with TRBD1 matching 9 bases. The germline V gene has CDR1 SGHTA and CDR2 FQGNSA. J gave up 2 bases and V 3 bases, and 3 bases lay outside the gene matches. This CDR3 is built from 15 residues. The DNA of the CDR3 is TGTGCCAGCAGCTTCGGGGACAGGGACACAGATACGCAGTATTTT. As protein: CASSFGDRDTDTQYF.

The chain joins TRBV9 to TRBJ1-6; possibly TRBD1 for D (5 bases). CDR1 is SGDLS, CDR2 YYNGEE, per germline. The CDR3 extends over 13 amino acids. Trimming cost V 3 bases and J 5 bases, with 6 bases left between them. The CDR3 nucleotides read TGTGCCAGCAGCGCAGGGCATAATTCACCCCTCCACTTT. This codes for CASSAGHNSPLHF.

This clone was detected once. This chain uses TRBV5-4 with TRBJ1-2; D is perhaps TRBD1 (6 bases). The CDR3 contains 14 residues. The germline V gene encodes CDR1 SGHNT and CDR2 YYREEE (reference sequence). CDR3 sequence reads: CALSRGLPNYGYTF. The CDR3 DNA is TGTGCTTTGAGCAGGGGCCTACCTAACTATGGCTACACCTTC.

The V gene is TRBV5-8, the J gene TRBJ2-1; D unresolved. V lost 0 bases to trimming and J lost 0 bases, with 4 bases between them. CDR1 is SGHTS, CDR2 YDEGEE, per germline. CDR3 length equals 14 residues. Here the CDR3 DNA reads TGTGCCAGCAGCTTGGCGAGCTCCTACAATGAGCAGTTCTTC. Protein product: CASSLASSYNEQFF.

The chain couples TRBV19 to TRBJ1-5, with TRBD1 as a possible D gene (5 bases). Germline V gene lookup returns CDR1 LNHDA and CDR2 SQIVND (reference sequence). The CDR3 sequence is 15 residues long. Trimming stripped 2 bases from V and 6 bases from J, with 14 bases between. The CDR3 sequence is CASSIPGIGSQPQHF. CDR3 bases: TGTGCCAGTAGTATACCAGGGATAGGGAGTCAGCCCCAGCATTTT.

The chain links TRBV7-8 to TRBJ1-1; no definite D call. The germline CDR1 and CDR2 sequences are SGHVS and FQNEAQ. Trimming removed 3 bases from V and 0 bases from J, with 11 bases in between. CDR3 size: 15 residues. DNA for the CDR3: TGTGCCAGCAGCTTCTCAACGGATATGAACACTGAAGCTTTCTTT. Amino acids: CASSFSTDMNTEAFF.

In this sample, this clone turned up once. The chain combines TRBV2 with TRBJ1-1, with D unresolved. Germline V gene lookup returns CDR1 SNHLY and CDR2 FYNNEI. The CDR3 contains 11 residues. Trimming removed 2 bases at V and 10 bases at J, with 8 bases between. CDR3 sequence: CASSERKIAFF. The CDR3, as DNA: TGTGCCAGCAGTGAACGGAAGATAGCTTTCTTT.